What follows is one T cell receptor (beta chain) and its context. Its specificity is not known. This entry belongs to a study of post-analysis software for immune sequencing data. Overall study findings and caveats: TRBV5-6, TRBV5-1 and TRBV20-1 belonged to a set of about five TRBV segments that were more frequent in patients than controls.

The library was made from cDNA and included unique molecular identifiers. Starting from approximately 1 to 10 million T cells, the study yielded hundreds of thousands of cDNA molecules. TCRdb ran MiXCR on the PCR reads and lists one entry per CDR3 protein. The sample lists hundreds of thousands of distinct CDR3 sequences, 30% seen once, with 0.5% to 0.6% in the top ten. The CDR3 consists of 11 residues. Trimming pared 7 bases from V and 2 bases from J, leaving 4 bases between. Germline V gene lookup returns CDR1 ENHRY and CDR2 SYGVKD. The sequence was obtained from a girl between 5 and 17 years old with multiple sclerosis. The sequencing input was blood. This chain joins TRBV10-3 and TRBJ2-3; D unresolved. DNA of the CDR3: TGTGCCATCACTGACACAGATACGCAGTATTTT. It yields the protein CAITDTDTQYF.